The clone carrying this TCR beta chain was found once. The data were obtained in a study of blood T cell repertoires in COVID-19. Overall study: The samples span acute and convalescent COVID-19 from the United States, Italy and Spain.

The CDR3 spans 15 residues. The V and J ends lost 1 base and 4 bases respectively, with 11 bases between them. Germline V lookup: CDR1 LGHNA, CDR2 YSLEER. The authors' processing: Counts of nucleated cells, estimated from reference gene primer amplification, were obtained. Assay: immunoSEQ multiplex PCR; the TCRdb copy retains only in-frame clones and omits some. V and J calls and clone size are as listed in that table; D and trimming were resolved from the DNA. The sample yields fewer than 400,000 clones, about four fifths seen once. The receptor was isolated from a man aged 25-40 years with active or convalescent COVID-19. The sample taken for sequencing was peripheral blood. The chain uses TRBV4-3 and TRBJ2-1; D gene ambiguous. Here the CDR3 reads CASSQVRPGYNEQFF. CDR3 nucleotide sequence: TGCGCCAGCAGCCAAGTTAGGCCAGGATACAATGAGCAGTTCTTC.